Below are 21 T cell receptor beta chains sequenced from a single sample in a study of blood T cell repertoires in COVID-19. TCRdb's table, derived via immunoSEQ multiplex PCR, lists solely in-frame clones and lacks some. The repertoire consists of some 200,000 clones, with under 90% occurring once and the leading ten covering around 15%. The sequencing sample was made of peripheral blood. These receptors all stem from a man aged 25 to 45 with active or convalescent COVID-19.

The chain couples TRBV21-1 to TRBJ2-1; no check of the table's D call, TRBD2, against the DNA was made. TRBV21-1 is noted as a pseudogene. This CDR3 has 17 residues. In DNA form, the CDR3 reads TGTGCCAGCAGCAAAGCCCCCGGGGGGGCCTCCTACAATGAGCAGTTCTTC. Its translation: CASSKAPGGASYNEQFF.

This clone was observed once. The chain joins TRBV30 to TRBJ1-5; perhaps TRBD1 as D (5 bases). The CDR3 extends over 15 amino acids. Germline V gives CDR1 GTSNPN, CDR2 SVGIG (reference sequence). The V and J ends lost 2 bases and 4 bases respectively, with 15 bases between them. CDR3 DNA: TGTGCCTGGAGTTCGGACATACAGGCGAATCAGCCCCAGCATTTT. It specifies CAWSSDIQANQPQHF.

This clone has more than one count but fewer than ten. The chain employs TRBV5-4 and TRBJ2-1; 16 nucleotides agree with TRBD2. V lost 2 bases and J lost 8; bases outside the gene matches: 1. In germline, CDR1 is SGHNT, CDR2 YYREEE (reference sequence). There are 15 residues in the CDR3. For the CDR3, the DNA is TGTGCCAGCAGCTTTGGGACTAGCGGGGGGGATGAGCAGTTCTTC. Its translation: CASSFGTSGGDEQFF.

This clone occurred a few times. The genes are TRBV6-4 and TRBJ2-5, with D tentatively TRBD2 (6 bases). This CDR3 is built from 13 residues. Trimming stripped 3 bases from V and 7 bases from J, with 12 bases between. CDR1 and CDR2 (germline): MRHNA, SNTAGT. As DNA, the CDR3 is TGTGCCAGCAGTGAGGTTGCGGAGGGGACCCAGTACTTC. Its protein product is CASSEVAEGTQYF.

The chain is built from TRBV6-1 and TRBJ2-3; 7 bases fit TRBD2. CDR3 size: 15 residues. Germline V gene lookup returns CDR1 MNHNS and CDR2 SASEGT. V was clipped by 3 bases and J by 3 bases; unmatched bases: 6. CDR3 nucleotides: TGTGCCAGCAGTGAGGCAGCGGGGTTAACAGATACGCAGTATTTT. Translated, it gives CASSEAAGLTDTQYF.

This rearrangement joins TRBV10-3 to TRBJ1-1; D may be TRBD1 (6 bases). The V and J ends lost 4 bases and 0 bases respectively, with 9 bases between them. The CDR3 covers 14 residues. Germline V CDR1 and CDR2: ENHRY, SYGVKD. This chain's CDR3 is CAISANRVNTEAFF. The CDR3 DNA reads TGTGCCATCAGTGCGAACAGGGTGAACACTGAAGCTTTCTTT.

The rearrangement links TRBV12-3 or TRBV12-4 to TRBJ2-5; D ambiguous. V lost 3 bases and J 9 bases, leaving 8 bases between the germline ends. The CDR3 is 11 amino acids. The CDR3 here is CASSLGVAQYF. The CDR3 DNA sequence: TGTGCCAGCAGTTTGGGCGTGGCCCAGTACTTC.

This clone was seen a handful of times. The chain recombines TRBV11-2 with TRBJ1-1; D is uncertain. The CDR3 is 17 residues long. Germline V gene sequence: CDR1 SGHAT, CDR2 FQNNGV. V was cut by 7 bases and J by 3 bases, with 24 bases left in between. The DNA for the CDR3 is TGTGCCAGCACCACCGGTCCCTTAATGGTCCCCTACACTGAAGCTTTCTTT. This translates into CASTTGPLMVPYTEAFF.

This clone was seen just once. The genes are TRBV28 and TRBJ2-3; a possible D gene is TRBD2 (5 bases). The CDR3 runs 15 residues. Germline values: CDR1 MDHEN, CDR2 SYDVKM. V lost 6 bases and J lost 0, with 13 bases in between. CDR3 protein: CASSPSGASTDTQYF. DNA for the CDR3: TGTGCCAGCAGCCCCAGCGGAGCTAGCACAGATACGCAGTATTTT.

The J gene is TRBJ1-4, the V gene TRBV29-1, with 9 bases lining up with TRBD1. Trimming took 5 bases from V and 8 from J; bases not matched to a gene: 12. Germline assignment: CDR1 SQVTM and CDR2 ANQGSEA. This CDR3 comprises 15 residues. As DNA, the CDR3 is TGCAGCGTTTCTGGCGGGACAGGGTCGCGAGAAAAACTGTTTTTT. It codes for CSVSGGTGSREKLFF.

The genes are TRBV7-2 and TRBJ2-7; 9 bases agree with TRBD1. The trim removed 8 bases at V and 1 base at J, leaving 9 bases unmatched. The germline CDR1 and CDR2 sequences are SGHTA and FQGNSA. The CDR3 sequence is 15 residues long. CDR3 amino acids: CASSFSGTGSYEQYF. CDR3 DNA: TGTGCCAGCTCGTTTTCCGGGACAGGGTCCTACGAGCAGTACTTC. Combining the CDR3 with reference TRBV7-2 and TRBJ2-7 gives the whole variable domain GAGVSQSPSNKVTEKGKDVELRCDPISGHTALYWYRQSLGQGLEFLIYFQGNSAPDKSGLPSDRFSAERTGGSVSTLTIQRTQQEDSAVYLCASSFSGTGSYEQYFGPGTRLTVT.

This clone has just one count. The rearrangement links TRBV9 to TRBJ2-5, with TRBD2 matching 7 bases. The V segment lost 3 bases and the J segment 4 bases; nucleotides outside the gene matches: 9. Germline V gene data show CDR1 as SGDLS and CDR2 as YYNGEE. CDR3 length: 15 amino acids. The CDR3, as DNA: TGTGCCAGCAGCGCCGGGGGGAGCTTAACAGAGACCCAGTACTTC. It encodes CASSAGGSLTETQYF. The full variable domain, in which reference TRBV9 and TRBJ2-5 provide the parts outside the CDR3, is DSGVTQTPKHLITATGQRVTLRCSPRSGDLSVYWYQQSLDQGLQFLIQYYNGEERAKGNILERFSAQQFPDLHSELNLSSLELGDSALYFCASSAGGSLTETQYFGPGTRLLVL.

V usage is TRBV29-1 and J usage is TRBJ2-7; D is unclear. CDR1 and CDR2 from the germline V gene are SQVTM and ANQGSEA. Trimming shortened V by 1 base and J by 2 bases, and 3 bases separated the two germline ends. The CDR3 covers 11 residues. This CDR3 reads CSVEVAYEQYV. The CDR3, as DNA: TGCAGCGTTGAAGTCGCCTACGAGCAGTACGTC.

This sequence joins TRBV27 and TRBJ2-1; perhaps TRBD2 as D (6 bases). V lost 2 bases to trimming and J lost 1 base, with 9 bases between them. There are 15 residues in the CDR3. The germline CDR1 and CDR2 sequences are MNHEY and SMNVEV (reference sequence). The CDR3 region is CASSLRDLSYNEQFF. In DNA, the CDR3 is TGTGCCAGCAGTTTACGGGACTTATCCTACAATGAGCAGTTCTTC.

This clone was found a few times. The chain uses TRBV30 and TRBJ1-1, with a weak D call TRBD1 (5 bases). Trimming stripped 3 bases from V and 1 base from J, with 9 bases between. This CDR3 comprises 13 residues. Germline V gene lookup returns CDR1 GTSNPN and CDR2 SVGIG (reference sequence). CDR3 nucleotide sequence: TGTGCCTGGAGACTGGGGGGGAACACTGAAGCTTTCTTT. Its protein product is CAWRLGGNTEAFF.

Notes on this clone: The junction and the germline gene differ at one end; a read error may be behind it. The chain uses TRBV11-2 and TRBJ1-1; 9 bases map to TRBD1. This CDR3 region has 19 residues. Germline CDR1 is SGHAT and CDR2 is FQNNGV. This CDR3 reads CASSFLIQGTGRVKTEAFF. CDR3 sequence (DNA): TGTGCCAGCAGCTTCCTCATACAGGGGACAGGGAGGGTGAAGACTGAAGCTTTCTTT.

The chain recombines TRBV5-4 with TRBJ1-2, with 7 bases fitting TRBD1. The germline V gene encodes CDR1 SGHNT and CDR2 YYREEE (reference sequence). Trimming at V came to 5 bases and at J to 5 bases, leaving 18 bases not matched to a gene. The CDR3 sequence is 17 residues long. The CDR3 sequence: CASRGQLLPTGEYGYTF. CDR3 nucleotides: TGTGCCAGCAGAGGGCAGCTATTGCCTACAGGGGAGTATGGCTACACCTTC.

V gene TRBV3-1 (or the pseudogene TRBV3-2) combines with J gene TRBJ2-1; 15 bases are shared with TRBD2. The CDR3 is 19 residues long. Germline loops: CDR1 LGHDT, CDR2 YNNKEL (reference sequence). Trimming took 0 bases from V and 4 from J; bases not matched to a gene: 7. CDR3 nucleotide sequence: TGTGCCAGCAGCCAAGATCGTGGGACTAGCGGGGGGTTGTACAATGAGCAGTTCTTC. Its protein is CASSQDRGTSGGLYNEQFF.

The rearrangement uses TRBV6-5 and TRBJ1-1; tentative D call: TRBD1 (6 bases). Trimming removed 5 bases at V and 1 base at J, with 11 bases between. The CDR3 consists of 14 residues. Germline assignment: CDR1 MNHEY and CDR2 SVGAGI. The CDR3 here is CASSPTGWNTEAFF. DNA for the CDR3: TGTGCCAGCAGTCCGACAGGCTGGAACACTGAAGCTTTCTTT.

The chain couples TRBV7-6 to TRBJ1-1, with a possible D match to TRBD1 (5 bases). Germline V CDR1 and CDR2: SGHVS, FNYEAQ. The CDR3 totals 16 residues. Trimming took off 1 base at V and 7 bases at J, with 19 bases between the two ends. The CDR3 spells CASSLGGGTDRDEAFF. The CDR3 coding sequence is TGTGCCAGCAGCTTAGGCGGGGGAACGGACCGGGATGAAGCTTTCTTT.

The V and J genes are TRBV4-3 and TRBJ2-2, with D tentatively TRBD1 (6 bases). Germline V lookup: CDR1 LGHNA, CDR2 YSLEER. The length of the CDR3 is 15 residues. V lost 4 bases and J lost 0, with 9 bases in between. The DNA for the CDR3 is TGCGCCAGCAGCCCAGGACAGCCGAACACCGGGGAGCTGTTTTTT. Translating it yields CASSPGQPNTGELFF.